This T cell receptor (beta chain) was found in a study of shared clonotypes between healthy human individuals. Study-level background: Participating donors consisted of two women and a few men aged 18 to 49. Study conclusions and caveats: Clonotype sharing across donors was expected to vary with sequencing depth. In general, naive subsets displayed greater estimated richness than memory subsets did. When naive CD4 clonotypes were compared across a few donors, around 5% were shared.

Method: immunoSEQ multiplex PCR; TCRdb's copy keeps in-frame clones and lacks some. The sample has 190,000 or so clones; approximately 95% are singletons. Of note for this clone: No antigen is known for it.

Sequences were obtained from naive CD4+ T cells sorted from blood. Subset defined: CD45RA+ positively selected. The TCR originated in a woman younger than 45 in good health.

The CDR3 coding sequence is TGTGCCAGCAGGGAGGGACAGAGGGGAGCTTTCTTT. As protein: CASREGQRGAFF. This chain connects TRBV6-1 to TRBJ1-1; TRBD1 matches at 7 bases. The ends lost 6 bases at V and 10 bases at J; junction bases unmatched: 8. Germline-derived CDR1 and CDR2 are MNHNS and SASEGT. The CDR3 sequence is 12 residues long.